The 16 T cell receptor beta chains below were found in one sample sequenced in a study of blood T cell repertoires in COVID-19. Method: immunoSEQ multiplex PCR; TCRdb's copy keeps in-frame clones and lacks some. The repertoire holds roughly 140,000 clones, with approximately 90% as singletons. The sequenced sample consisted of peripheral blood. These receptors were obtained from a woman between 70 and 85 years old with acute or convalescent COVID-19.

The rearrangement uses TRBV7-2 and TRBJ2-7, with TRBD1 matching 8 bases. V dropped 1 base and J dropped 3; count of bases not matched to a gene: 5. This CDR3 region has 15 residues. Germline V lookup: CDR1 SGHTA, CDR2 FQGNSA. The CDR3 here is CASSLGAGGYYEQYV. In DNA, the CDR3 is TGTGCCAGCAGCTTAGGGGCAGGGGGCTACTACGAGCAGTACGTC.

The rearrangement links TRBV25-1 to TRBJ1-4; no definite D call. Trimming cost V 3 bases and J 8 bases, with 13 bases left between them. Per germline, CDR1 MGHDK and CDR2 SYGVNS. The CDR3 has 14 amino acids. The CDR3 loop reads CASSDAGRTEKLFF. The DNA of the CDR3 is TGTGCCAGCAGTGACGCCGGGAGGACCGAAAAACTGTTTTTT.

The rearrangement uses TRBV5-1 and TRBJ2-2; TRBD1 aligns across 7 bases. Germline values: CDR1 SGHRS, CDR2 YFSETQ. V lost 3 bases and J lost 0; bases outside the gene matches: 2. There are 15 residues in the CDR3. CDR3 amino acids: CASSSGGSNTGELFF. The CDR3, as DNA: TGCGCCAGCAGCTCAGGGGGTTCGAACACCGGGGAGCTGTTTTTT.

This chain links TRBV4-1 with TRBJ1-1; D call uncertain. The CDR3 contains 16 residues. V shed 2 bases and J shed 0 bases, with 13 bases lying between them. Germline assignment: CDR1 MGHRA and CDR2 YSYEKL. The DNA for the CDR3 is TGCGCCAGCAGCCAAATCCCGATGACTATGAACACTGAAGCTTTCTTT. Protein product: CASSQIPMTMNTEAFF.

This sequence joins TRBV7-9 and TRBJ2-1; D ambiguous. The ends were cut back, 3 bases at V and 8 bases at J, with 14 bases in the middle. In germline, CDR1 is SEHNR, CDR2 FQNEAQ (reference sequence). CDR3 length equals 14 residues. CDR3 amino acids: CASSFLFGRDEQFF. The CDR3 nucleotides read TGTGCCAGCAGCTTTTTATTTGGGCGTGATGAGCAGTTCTTC. The entire variable domain, with the rest obtained from reference TRBV7-9 and TRBJ2-1, is as follows: DTGVSQNPRHKITKRGQNVTFRCDPISEHNRLYWYRQTLGQGPEFLTYFQNEAQLEKSRLLSDRFSAERPKGSFSTLEIQRTEQGDSAMYLCASSFLFGRDEQFFGPGTRLTVL.

The table lists this clone with a count of one. The chain joins TRBV19 to TRBJ2-4, with TRBD1 as a possible D gene (5 bases). With 8 bases removed from V and 4 bases from J, the gap between germline ends came to 21 bases. The CDR3 contains 16 residues. Per germline, CDR1 LNHDA and CDR2 SQIVND (reference sequence). CDR3 coding DNA: TGTGCCAGTGGCCTTTCACTGACAGTTGGTAAAAACATTCAGTACTTC. Amino acids: CASGLSLTVGKNIQYF.

DNA for the CDR3: TGTGCCAGCAGCCTCCAGACAGGGGTCGGCACTGAAGCTTTCTTT. It yields the protein CASSLQTGVGTEAFF. The chain couples TRBV7-2 to TRBJ1-1; the match to TRBD1 covers 8 bases. V was clipped by 5 bases and J by 4 bases; unmatched bases: 9. The CDR3 has 15 amino acids. The germline V gene has CDR1 SGHTA and CDR2 FQGNSA. The whole variable domain, remainder taken from reference TRBV7-2 and TRBJ1-1, is GAGVSQSPSNKVTEKGKDVELRCDPISGHTALYWYRQSLGQGLEFLIYFQGNSAPDKSGLPSDRFSAERTGGSVSTLTIQRTQQEDSAVYLCASSLQTGVGTEAFFGQGTRLTVV.

This clone was recorded a few times. V usage is TRBV24-1 and J usage is TRBJ2-1, with 8 positions matching TRBD1. V lost 9 bases, J lost 8 bases, and 5 bases stayed unmatched. The CDR3 loop spans 12 amino acids. Germline V gene sequence: CDR1 KGHDR, CDR2 SFDVKD. Here the CDR3 reads CATEDRDYEQFF. CDR3 nucleotide sequence: TGTGCCACCGAGGACAGGGACTATGAGCAGTTCTTC.

This sequence joins TRBV5-6 and TRBJ1-1; weak D call: TRBD1 (6 bases). The CDR3 contains 12 residues. Germline V lookup: CDR1 SGHDT, CDR2 YYEEEE. V was cut by 4 bases and J by 8 bases, with 12 bases left in between. DNA of the CDR3: TGTGCCAGCAGCCGAGGGGGAGGGGAAGCTTTCTTT. Protein: CASSRGGGEAFF.

This chain joins TRBV6-2 or TRBV6-3 and TRBJ1-3, with a weak D call TRBD1 (6 bases). CDR1 is MNHEY, CDR2 SVGEGT, per germline. The V gene lost 0 bases and the J gene lost 4 bases, with 13 bases spanning the gap. The CDR3 is 16 amino acids. The DNA of the CDR3 is TGTGCCAGCAGTTACTCGAAGGTCGGACAGGGAAACACCATATATTTT. Its translation: CASSYSKVGQGNTIYF.

A word on this clone: Sequence at one end of the junction differs from germline and may be a read error. The rearrangement joins TRBV23-1 to TRBJ1-1; D is perhaps TRBD1 (5 bases). TRBV23-1 is known as an ORF, though its function is uncertain. This CDR3 is built from 13 residues. The CDR3 nucleotides read TGCGCCGGCAGGGATGAGGTGAACACTGAAGCTTTCTTT. Translation: CAGRDEVNTEAFF.

The chain is built from TRBV5-1 and TRBJ2-2, with D possibly being TRBD1 (5 bases). This CDR3 spans 15 amino acids. From germline, CDR1 is SGHRS and CDR2 YFSETQ. Trimming removed 0 bases at V and 4 bases at J, with 10 bases between. The chain's CDR3 is CASSLGDSSTGELFF. The CDR3, as DNA: TGCGCCAGCAGCTTGGGTGACAGTTCCACCGGGGAGCTGTTTTTT.

This chain connects TRBV5-1 to TRBJ2-7; 8 nucleotides align to TRBD1. The V gene's germline CDR1 is SGHRS and CDR2 YFSETQ. This CDR3 spans 16 amino acids. V was clipped by 4 bases and J by 3 bases; unmatched bases: 12. The CDR3 DNA is TGCGCCAGCAGCGCAAATACCGGACAGGGCCTCTACGAGCAGTACTTC. Amino acids: CASSANTGQGLYEQYF.

This sequence joins TRBV4-2 and TRBJ2-3; 10 bases map to TRBD2. The CDR3 is 17 amino acids. Unmatched junction bases numbered 8, after V lost 0 bases and J lost 5 bases. CDR1 is LGHNA and CDR2 is YNFKEQ in the germline V gene. The DNA of the CDR3 is TGTGCCAGCAGCCAAGAGGGAAGCGGGGGGGGAGGAGATACGCAGTATTTT. This encodes CASSQEGSGGGGDTQYF.

The sample holds a few counts of this clone. This chain uses TRBV2 with TRBJ1-1; no clear D gene. Germline V gene sequence: CDR1 SNHLY, CDR2 FYNNEI. The CDR3 has 14 residues. Trimming cost V 5 bases and J 0 bases, with 10 bases left between them. CDR3 in amino acids: CASSPRVLNTEAFF. The DNA of the CDR3 is TGTGCCAGCAGTCCTCGGGTTTTGAACACTGAAGCTTTCTTT.

The chain uses TRBV7-8 and TRBJ1-2; 8 positions agree with TRBD1. Germline trimming cut 0 bases from V and 4 bases from J; bases unmatched to any gene: 1. The CDR3 extends over 14 amino acids. Looked up from germline, CDR1 is SGHVS and CDR2 is FQNEAQ. CDR3 coding DNA: TGTGCCAGCAGCTTAGCCGGGACAGGCTATGGCTACACCTTC. It encodes CASSLAGTGYGYTF.